Following are 22 T cell receptor beta chains from one sample sequenced in a study of cytomegalovirus exposure and HLA in healthy donors. The PCR made use of 60 Vbeta and 13 Jbeta primers. TCRdb keeps only in-frame clones here, not all; method: immunoSEQ multiplex PCR. The sample includes some 170,000 clones, about 80% seen only once; the top ten take approximately 6%. Material for sequencing was PBMCs. The receptors derive from a man aged 35-49 years in good health and CMV-seropositive.

This chain uses TRBV6-5 with TRBJ1-2, with D possibly TRBD1 on 6 matching bases. V lost 8 bases, J lost 5 bases, and 15 bases lay in between. Germline V gene data show CDR1 as MNHEY and CDR2 as SVGAGI. CDR3 length equals 13 residues. This chain's CDR3 is CASSAGASYGYTF. CDR3 nucleotides: TGTGCCAGCTCGGCAGGGGCGTCTTATGGCTACACCTTC.

The rearrangement uses TRBV9 and TRBJ1-6, with 7 bases lining up with TRBD1. This CDR3 comprises 15 residues. V shed 0 bases and J 6 bases; nucleotides not matched to a gene: 3. The V gene's germline CDR1 is SGDLS and CDR2 YYNGEE. CDR3 amino acids: CASSVEQGSNSPLHF. The DNA of the CDR3 is TGTGCCAGCAGCGTAGAACAGGGGAGTAATTCACCCCTCCACTTT.

The chain uses TRBV5-1 and TRBJ2-7; TRBD2 aligns across 8 bases. Germline V gene sequence: CDR1 SGHRS, CDR2 YFSETQ. The J segment lost 5 bases and the V segment lost 1 base, leaving 8 bases of the junction unmatched. This CDR3 is built from 15 residues. CDR3: CASSLCKLAEHEQYF. The CDR3 DNA reads as TGCGCCAGCAGCTTGTGTAAACTAGCGGAGCACGAGCAGTACTTC.

V is TRBV5-5 and J is TRBJ1-3; 9 positions match TRBD1. J lost 0 bases, V lost 0 bases, and 7 bases had no gene match. CDR1 is SGHKS, CDR2 YYEKEE, per germline (reference sequence). The CDR3 has 18 residues. This CDR3 reads CASSLDGTGHGSGNTIYF. CDR3 coding DNA: TGTGCCAGCAGCTTGGACGGGACAGGGCATGGCTCTGGAAACACCATATATTTT. The full variable domain, its missing parts supplied by reference TRBV5-5 and TRBJ1-3, is DAGVTQSPTHLIKTRGQQVTLRCSPISGHKSVSWYQQVLGQGPQFIFQYYEKEERGRGNFPDRFSARQFPNYSSELNVNALLLGDSALYLCASSLDGTGHGSGNTIYFGEGSWLTVV.

The chain links TRBV7-7 to TRBJ2-5, with 9 bases lining up with TRBD1. Germline CDR1 SSHAT, CDR2 FNYEAQ (reference sequence). This CDR3 comprises 14 residues. The J segment lost 3 bases and the V segment lost 5 bases, leaving 4 bases of the junction unmatched. CDR3 coding DNA: TGTGCCAGCAGCCCGGGGACAGGGAAAGAGACCCAGTACTTC. The encoded protein is CASSPGTGKETQYF.

This clone showed up just once. This chain joins TRBV28 and TRBJ2-5, with D possibly TRBD2 on 5 matching bases. The germline V gene has CDR1 MDHEN and CDR2 SYDVKM. Trimming took 2 bases from V and 2 from J, leaving 21 bases between them. This CDR3 has 18 amino acids. CDR3 protein: CASSLGSPSDWEQETQYF. CDR3 nucleotide sequence: TGTGCCAGCAGTTTAGGTTCCCCCTCGGACTGGGAACAAGAGACCCAGTACTTC.

This clone was found once. The junction and the germline gene differ at one end; a read error may be behind it. The chain recombines TRBV13 with TRBJ2-5; 8 nucleotides agree with TRBD1. Per germline, CDR1 PRHDT and CDR2 FYEKMQ (reference sequence). This CDR3 is built from 15 residues. This CDR3 reads CASSVGDRGGETQYF. The CDR3 nucleotides read TGTGCCAGCAGCGTAGGCGACAGGGGAGGCGAGACCCAGTACTTC.

This chain joins TRBV7-9 and TRBJ2-5; D is unclear. V shed 5 bases and J shed 5 bases, with 12 bases lying between them. CDR1 SEHNR and CDR2 FQNEAQ come from the germline V gene (reference sequence). The CDR3 runs 13 residues. CDR3 coding DNA: TGTGCCAGCAGCCTAAATTTGGAGGAGACCCAGTACTTC. It specifies CASSLNLEETQYF.

The gene calls are TRBV4-2 and TRBJ1-2; D is undetermined. V lost 0 bases and J 5 bases, leaving 10 bases between the germline ends. The CDR3 totals 14 residues. Germline CDR1 reads LGHNA; CDR2 reads YNFKEQ. The CDR3 here is CASSQEETKYGYTF. CDR3 sequence (DNA): TGTGCCAGCAGCCAAGAAGAGACAAAATATGGCTACACCTTC.

This clone was counted a few times. The V gene is TRBV6-5, the J gene TRBJ1-2, with TRBD1 matching 9 bases. V trimming: 6 bases; J trimming: 6 bases; junction bases outside the gene matches: 8. This CDR3 has 14 amino acids. CDR1 is MNHEY and CDR2 is SVGAGI in the germline V gene. CDR3 protein: CASRTRQGEDGYTF. CDR3 nucleotide sequence: TGTGCCAGCAGAACTCGACAGGGGGAGGATGGCTACACCTTC.

This chain joins TRBV30 and TRBJ1-2; 10 nucleotides align to TRBD1. Trimming at V came to 1 base and at J to 2 bases, leaving 1 base not matched to a gene. The CDR3 is made up of 14 amino acids. The germline V gene has CDR1 GTSNPN and CDR2 SVGIG (reference sequence). CDR3 DNA sequence: TGTGCCTGGAGTGCGGACAGGGGGAACTATGGCTACACCTTC. It translates to CAWSADRGNYGYTF.

This chain uses TRBV28 with TRBJ1-4; D gene unclear. CDR3 length: 13 residues. The V gene's germline CDR1 is MDHEN and CDR2 SYDVKM. Trimming took off 3 bases at V and 8 bases at J, with 10 bases between the two ends. The CDR3 loop is CASSLASREKLFF. For the CDR3, the DNA is TGTGCCAGCAGTTTGGCTAGCAGGGAAAAACTGTTTTTT.

The rearrangement joins TRBV19 to TRBJ1-4; D call uncertain. Trimming removed 4 bases at V and 3 bases at J, with 12 bases between. The CDR3 is 15 amino acids. Germline loops: CDR1 LNHDA, CDR2 SQIVND (reference sequence). The CDR3 coding sequence is TGTGCCAGTAGTACAACCGGGGTCCCTAATGAAAAACTGTTTTTT. Its translation is CASSTTGVPNEKLFF.

V and J are TRBV2 and TRBJ2-2; D is possibly TRBD1 (6 bases). Between the trimmed V and J ends, which lost 7 bases and 8 bases, there was a span of 11 bases. Germline assignment: CDR1 SNHLY and CDR2 FYNNEI. The length of the CDR3 is 12 residues. CDR3 amino acids: CASKQGIGELFF. As DNA, the CDR3 is TGTGCCAGCAAGCAGGGGATTGGGGAGCTGTTTTTT.

This rearrangement joins TRBV6-5 to TRBJ2-3; 8 bases map to TRBD2. Unmatched junction bases numbered 4, after V lost 0 bases and J lost 2 bases. Germline values: CDR1 MNHEY, CDR2 SVGAGI. The CDR3 runs to 16 residues. Here the CDR3 DNA reads TGTGCCAGCAGTTACTCACTAGCGGACTACACAGATACGCAGTATTTT. This gives the protein CASSYSLADYTDTQYF.

V usage is TRBV7-9 and J usage is TRBJ1-1, with D possibly matching TRBD1 (5 bases). V was pared by 5 bases and J by 1 base, with 11 bases between. The CDR3 is 14 residues long. The germline V gene has CDR1 SEHNR and CDR2 FQNEAQ (reference sequence). DNA for the CDR3: TGTGCCAGCAGCGGATGGGACTGGAACACTGAAGCTTTCTTT. It yields the protein CASSGWDWNTEAFF. The full variable domain, its missing parts supplied by reference TRBV7-9 and TRBJ1-1, is DTGVSQNPRHKITKRGQNVTFRCDPISEHNRLYWYRQTLGQGPEFLTYFQNEAQLEKSRLLSDRFSAERPKGSFSTLEIQRTEQGDSAMYLCASSGWDWNTEAFFGQGTRLTVV.

V gene TRBV7-2 combines with J gene TRBJ2-7, with TRBD1 matching over 9 bases. The V gene end was trimmed by 3 bases and the J gene end by 3 bases; junction bases not matched to a gene: 3. Germline V gene data show CDR1 as SGHTA and CDR2 as FQGNSA. This CDR3 is built from 14 residues. DNA for the CDR3: TGTGCCAGCAGCTTGACAGGGGGGGACTACGAGCAGTACTTC. Translated, it gives CASSLTGGDYEQYF. Full variable domain (remainder filled in from reference TRBV7-2 and TRBJ2-7): GAGVSQSPSNKVTEKGKDVELRCDPISGHTALYWYRQSLGQGLEFLIYFQGNSAPDKSGLPSDRFSAERTGGSVSTLTIQRTQQEDSAVYLCASSLTGGDYEQYFGPGTRLTVT.

The gene calls are TRBV4-1 and TRBJ2-7; D not certain. The CDR3 length is 14 residues. Germline V CDR1 and CDR2: MGHRA, YSYEKL. V lost 2 bases and J lost 0, with 8 bases in between. The CDR3 is CASSQKPSSYEQYF. DNA of the CDR3: TGCGCCAGCAGCCAAAAGCCTAGCTCCTACGAGCAGTACTTC.

The chain combines TRBV6-6 with TRBJ2-7; D gene unclear. The germline V gene encodes CDR1 MNHNY and CDR2 SVGAGI (reference sequence). Trimming took 6 bases from V and 4 from J, leaving 7 bases between them. The CDR3 is 11 residues long. For the CDR3, the DNA is TGTGCCAGCAGCCCCTCGTACGAGCAGTACTTC. Translating gives CASSPSYEQYF.

CDR3 DNA sequence: TGTGCCAGCAGCTTAGGGGGACTAGCGGGAGATTTGGACGAGCAGTACTTC. Encoded protein: CASSLGGLAGDLDEQYF. The J gene is TRBJ2-7, the V gene TRBV7-9; TRBD2 aligns across 14 bases. The V and J ends lost 1 base and 5 bases, in that order; junction bases with no gene match: 7. Germline V gene sequence: CDR1 SEHNR, CDR2 FQNEAQ (reference sequence). The CDR3 contains 17 residues.

The chain carries TRBV10-1 and TRBJ2-1, with D tentatively TRBD1 (5 bases). CDR1 is WNHNN and CDR2 is SYGVQD in the germline V gene (reference sequence). V lost 4 bases to trimming and J lost 12 bases, with 19 bases between them. The length of the CDR3 is 14 residues. CDR3 DNA: TGCGCCAGCAGTGGGCCAGGGTTGCGGCCTCGGCAGTTCTTC. It specifies CASSGPGLRPRQFF.

The chain combines TRBV9 with TRBJ2-2, with 9 nucleotides matching TRBD1. CDR3 length: 15 residues. The V segment lost 6 bases and the J segment 5 bases; nucleotides outside the gene matches: 8. Germline values: CDR1 SGDLS, CDR2 YYNGEE. CDR3 DNA: TGTGCCAGCAATAAGGGGACAGGGAATACCGGGGAGCTGTTTTTT. It encodes CASNKGTGNTGELFF.